This TCR beta chain originates from a study of shared clonotypes between healthy human individuals. The J segment lost 6 bases and the V segment lost 4 bases, leaving 6 bases of the junction unmatched. Looked up from germline, CDR1 is SGHRS and CDR2 is YFSETQ. The CDR3 has 15 residues. TCRdb's copy holds only in-frame clones and misses some; the assay was immunoSEQ multiplex PCR. The table has some 700,000 clones, roughly 87% seen once. The rearrangement links TRBV5-1 to TRBJ2-1, with 11 bases matching TRBD2. The sequenced sample was memory CD8+ T cells from PBMCs. Noted subset: CD45RO+ cells pooled with CCR7-negative TemRA cells. This sequence originates from a man younger than 30 in good health. Some clones in this sample may be carry-over from other donors' samples. Here the CDR3 reads CASSLLAGGINEQFF. DNA of the CDR3: TGCGCCAGCAGCCTCCTAGCGGGAGGAATCAATGAGCAGTTCTTC. The full variable domain, its missing parts supplied by reference TRBV5-1 and TRBJ2-1, is KAGVTQTPRYLIKTRGQQVTLSCSPISGHRSVSWYQQTPGQGLQFLFEYFSETQRNKGNFPGRFSGRQFSNSRSEMNVSTLELGDSALYLCASSLLAGGINEQFFGPGTRLTVL.